Here is one T cell receptor (beta chain) with its context. A much larger clone lies one base from this, so it may be a read error. Under the authors' procedure: Filtering differed for immunoSEQ, which gave only junction sequences without quality scores. The assay was immunoSEQ multiplex PCR, and TCRdb's table has in-frame clones only and misses some. From that table come the V and J calls and clone size; the DNA was used to work out D and trimming. The sample carries some 1 million clones, approximately 70% recorded once. The data were obtained in a study of shared clonotypes between healthy human individuals. Study-wide context: For every donor, three CD4 naive, three CD4 memory, two CD8 naive and one CD8 memory plates were used.

This CDR3 has 15 residues. The germline V gene has CDR1 KGHSH and CDR2 LQKENI. Material: memory CD4+ T cells sorted from blood. The sample's subset: CD45RA-negative fraction. This receptor was obtained from a man aged 18 to 30 in good health. V is TRBV18 and J is TRBJ2-5, with D perhaps TRBD2 (6 bases). CDR3 loop: CASSRSPGGGEAQYF. For the CDR3, the DNA is TGTGCCAGCTCACGGTCCCCCGGGGGAGGAGAGGCCCAGTACTTC.